This entry describes one TCR beta chain. In the authors' methods: Reference gene primer amplification gave nucleated cell count estimates. Only in-frame clones appear in the TCRdb table, and some are missing; sequencing was by immunoSEQ multiplex PCR. For V, J and clone size, that table is used; D and trimming come from the DNA. The profile shows about 190,000 clones, around 91% of them singletons. These data originate in a study of blood T cell repertoires in COVID-19. Across the whole study: Acute and convalescent COVID-19 specimens originated in the United States, Italy and Spain. Sample material is recorded as cDNA or gDNA derived from T cells, B-cell-depleted T cells, or PBMCs.

This CDR3 contains 15 residues. V shed 4 bases, J shed 8 bases, and the junction held 11 bases outside the gene matches. From germline, CDR1 is SEHNR and CDR2 FQNEAQ (reference sequence). The sequence derives from a man between 45 and 60 years old with acute or convalescent COVID-19. The sequenced sample was peripheral blood. The chain couples TRBV7-9 to TRBJ1-2; 9 positions agree with TRBD1. This CDR3 is CASSSKGTGYRGYTF. The CDR3 DNA reads TGTGCCAGCAGCTCGAAGGGGACAGGGTATCGGGGCTACACCTTC.